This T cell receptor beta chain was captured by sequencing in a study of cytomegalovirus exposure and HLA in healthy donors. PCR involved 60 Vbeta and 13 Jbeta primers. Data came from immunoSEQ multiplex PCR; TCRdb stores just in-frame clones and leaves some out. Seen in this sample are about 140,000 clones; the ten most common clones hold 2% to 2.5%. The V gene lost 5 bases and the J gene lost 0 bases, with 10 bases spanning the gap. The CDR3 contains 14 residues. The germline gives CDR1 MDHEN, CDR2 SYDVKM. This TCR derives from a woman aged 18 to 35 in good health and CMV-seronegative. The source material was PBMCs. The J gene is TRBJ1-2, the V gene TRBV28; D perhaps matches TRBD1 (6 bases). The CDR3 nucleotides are TGTGCCAGCAGTAATACAGGGTCTAACTATGGCTACACCTTC. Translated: CASSNTGSNYGYTF.